This TCR beta chain is drawn from a study of Ad26.COV2.S vaccination and SARS-CoV-2 variants. This clone was detected only once. The antigen is not known. Trimming took 5 bases from V and 4 from J; bases not matched to a gene: 11. From germline, CDR1 is SGHNT and CDR2 YENEEA. The CDR3 has 16 amino acids. TCRdb's table, derived via immunoSEQ multiplex PCR, lists solely in-frame clones and lacks some. The table lists 300,000 to 450,000 clones, around 92% of them singletons, with 3.5% to 4.5% in the top ten. Whole-study results and caveats: Total T cell responses may have been underestimated by the TCR breadth and depth analyses. Vaccine and placebo groups showed comparable non-spike TCR breadth.

Sequencing was performed on peripheral blood, taken after recovery from COVID-19. This clonotype was obtained from a human donor who had recovered from COVID-19. This chain links TRBV11-3 with TRBJ1-3; TRBD1 aligns across 7 bases. This chain's CDR3 is CASSVGTAGPGNTIYF. DNA of the CDR3: TGTGCCAGCAGCGTGGGGACAGCGGGTCCAGGAAACACCATATATTTT.